This passage covers 5 T cell receptor beta chains from one sample sequenced in a study of vaccination and CD4 T cells after COVID-19. Treatment denoted: approximately 11-day PBMC culture with coronavirus spike peptide pools or control peptides (ViraFEST assay). Researchers used the Oncomine TCR Beta short-read assay to sequence DNA from cultured CD4+ T cells. TCRdb fed the PCR reads into MiXCR, producing one record per CDR3 protein. The repertoire includes about 19,000 distinct CDR3 sequences, approximately 40% of them detected once, and roughly 13% sits in the top ten. These receptors have no known antigen. Sequenced: cultured CD4+ T cells from blood. Receptors originate from a human donor with COVID-19.

The rearrangement links TRBV19 to TRBJ2-7, with 7 bases identical to TRBD1. Germline trimming cut 5 bases from V and 5 bases from J; bases unmatched to any gene: 15. The germline V gene has CDR1 LNHDA and CDR2 SQIVND (reference sequence). The CDR3 has 16 amino acids. DNA for the CDR3: TGTGCCAGTAGTTCGGTTGGGACAGTGGGCTTTCACGAGCAGTACTTC. It yields the protein CASSSVGTVGFHEQYF. The variable domain in full, completed from reference TRBV19 and TRBJ2-7, reads DGGITQSPKYLFRKEGQNVTLSCEQNLNHDAMYWYRQDPGQGLRLIYYSQIVNDFQKGDIAEGYSVSREKKESFPLTVTSAQKNPTAFYLCASSSVGTVGFHEQYFGPGTRLTVT.

This clonotype was observed a handful of times. The rearrangement links TRBV20-1 to TRBJ1-3, with TRBD1 identical over 7 bases. The V gene's germline CDR1 is DFQATT and CDR2 SNEGSKA (reference sequence). This CDR3 has 13 residues. J gave up 4 bases and V 6 bases, and 6 bases lay outside the gene matches. CDR3 sequence (DNA): TGCAGTGCCGTAACAGGGGACGGAAACACCATATATTTT. It yields the protein CSAVTGDGNTIYF.

For this clonotype: The junction differs from germline at one of its ends, possibly a read error. The chain combines TRBV6-1 with TRBJ1-2, with D possibly being TRBD1 (5 bases). Per the germline V gene, CDR1 is MNHNS and CDR2 is SASEGT. This CDR3 spans 12 amino acids. CDR3 in amino acids: CVSTMGGYGYTF. The CDR3 DNA is TGTGTCAGCACCATGGGGGGGTATGGCTACACCTTC.

The CDR3 nucleotides read TGTGCCAGTAGTCGCGGGGGGGCCGCAGAGACCCAGTACTTC. Translating gives CASSRGGAAETQYF. The V call is TRBV19, the J call TRBJ2-5; 9 bases agree with TRBD2. Germline V gene lookup returns CDR1 LNHDA and CDR2 SQIVND (reference sequence). The length of the CDR3 is 14 residues. J lost 4 bases, V lost 5 bases, and 5 bases had no gene match. Together with reference TRBV19 and TRBJ2-5, the CDR3 gives the full variable domain: DGGITQSPKYLFRKEGQNVTLSCEQNLNHDAMYWYRQDPGQGLRLIYYSQIVNDFQKGDIAEGYSVSREKKESFPLTVTSAQKNPTAFYLCASSRGGAAETQYFGPGTRLLVL.

This rearrangement joins TRBV6-1 to TRBJ1-2; D remains ambiguous. V was shortened by 7 bases and J by 3 bases, with 9 bases between the two germline ends. CDR1 MNHNS and CDR2 SASEGT come from the germline V gene. The CDR3 totals 12 residues. CDR3 nucleotides: TGTGCCAGCACCGGAGATTACTATGGCTACACCTTC. Protein: CASTGDYYGYTF.